Listed here are 3 T cell receptor beta chains from one sample, sequenced in a study of blood T cell repertoires in COVID-19. Sequenced by immunoSEQ multiplex PCR; TCRdb stores in-frame clones only, minus some. In the table there are 300,000 to 400,000 clones, 87% of which are singletons. Sequencing was carried out using peripheral blood. Source of these receptors: a woman in her fifties or sixties with COVID-19, enrolled during active disease.

The V and J genes are TRBV6-6 and TRBJ2-7; 14 nucleotides match TRBD2. Losses at the gene ends were 5 bases for V and 3 bases for J; bases not matched to a gene: 9. The germline V gene encodes CDR1 MNHNY and CDR2 SVGAGI (reference sequence). The length of the CDR3 is 17 residues. The CDR3 sequence: CASSRTGTSGSRYEQYF. In DNA, the CDR3 is TGTGCCAGCAGTCGTACCGGGACTAGCGGGAGCCGCTACGAGCAGTACTTC.

This sequence joins TRBV19 and TRBJ2-4, with no clear D. The CDR3 runs to 12 residues. Trimming pared 3 bases from V and 9 bases from J, leaving 9 bases between. CDR1 and CDR2 (germline): LNHDA, SQIVND (reference sequence). CDR3 DNA: TGTGCCAGTAGTATTGTGGCAAGCATTCAGTACTTC. The encoded protein is CASSIVASIQYF.

The J gene is TRBJ2-1, the V gene TRBV19; 7 bases match TRBD2. Germline V gives CDR1 LNHDA, CDR2 SQIVND (reference sequence). Trimming cost V 7 bases and J 8 bases; bases outside gene matches: 14. The length of the CDR3 is 15 residues. The CDR3 DNA sequence: TGTGCCAGTACCCGCAGCGGGAAGGGTGGTGATGAGCAGTTCTTC. It yields the protein CASTRSGKGGDEQFF.